The 8 T cell receptor beta chains below come from one sample, sequenced in a study of robustness of blood B and T cell sequencing. TCR beta repertoires were quantified from mRNA rather than genomic DNA. cDNA was made with a 5' template-switch oligo adding a universal priming site. A 12-nucleotide random UMI in the template-switch oligo labeled every cDNA molecule. Each CDR3 protein is one row after TCRdb ran MiXCR on the PCR reads. The sample holds around 1,500 distinct CDR3 sequences, approximately 49% seen once. Sample: peripheral blood. These receptors were obtained from a human donor in good health.

The chain links TRBV14 to TRBJ2-7; 7 bases are a match to TRBD1. The CDR3 spans 15 residues. Germline lookup yields CDR1 SGHDN and CDR2 FVKESK. V gave up 0 bases and J gave up 1 base; unmatched junction bases: 3. CDR3 nucleotide sequence: TGTGCCAGCAGCCAAGAGACAGGGTGGTCCTACGAGCAGTACTTC. Protein: CASSQETGWSYEQYF. Based on the CDR3 plus reference TRBV14 and TRBJ2-7, the full variable domain is EAGVTQFPSHSVIEKGQTVTLRCDPISGHDNLYWYRRVMGKEIKFLLHFVKESKQDESGMPNNRFLAERTGGTYSTLKVQPAELEDSGVYFCASSQETGWSYEQYFGPGTRLTVT.

The J gene is TRBJ2-3, the V gene TRBV4-2, with a weak D call TRBD2 (7 bases). V was pared by 0 bases and J by 2 bases, with 18 bases between. This CDR3 has 18 residues. CDR1 and CDR2 from the germline V gene are LGHNA and YNFKEQ. Written as DNA, the CDR3 is TGTGCCAGCAGCCAAGATTGGGACGGGGGGCGCTCCACAGATACGCAGTATTTT. Protein: CASSQDWDGGRSTDTQYF.

The chain has TRBV10-3 and TRBJ2-7; the D gene could be TRBD1 or TRBD2 (6 bases each). The length of the CDR3 is 16 residues. V dropped 4 bases and J dropped 0 bases, with 16 bases sitting between them. Per germline, CDR1 ENHRY and CDR2 SYGVKD. CDR3 sequence reads: CAISALSGAGSYEQYF. The CDR3 DNA sequence: TGTGCCATCAGTGCGCTTTCGGGGGCTGGCTCCTACGAGCAGTACTTC.

This clonotype was observed a few times. The chain recombines TRBV2 with TRBJ2-7; no definite D call. Germline lookup yields CDR1 SNHLY and CDR2 FYNNEI. V was trimmed by 5 bases and J by 3 bases, leaving 17 bases between them. The CDR3 totals 15 residues. This CDR3 is CASSSDPPGDYEQYF. The DNA of the CDR3 is TGTGCCAGCAGTTCGGACCCTCCTGGAGACTACGAGCAGTACTTC.

The V call is TRBV30, the J call TRBJ1-1; D perhaps matches TRBD1 (5 bases). Germline V gene lookup returns CDR1 GTSNPN and CDR2 SVGIG (reference sequence). V was pared by 6 bases and J by 0 bases, with 11 bases between. The CDR3 spans 13 residues. The CDR3 DNA follows: TGTGCCTGCACCGGACAAATGAACACTGAAGCTTTCTTT. It yields the protein CACTGQMNTEAFF.

The CDR3 reads CASSNTGRPYEQYF. The CDR3 DNA sequence: TGTGCCAGTAGTAACACAGGGAGACCCTACGAGCAGTACTTC. The chain recombines TRBV19 with TRBJ2-7; tentatively, D is TRBD1 (6 bases). CDR3 length equals 14 residues. Trimming removed 4 bases from V and 2 bases from J, with 12 bases in between. Germline V lookup: CDR1 LNHDA, CDR2 SQIVND (reference sequence).

The V call is TRBV10-3, the J call TRBJ1-1; D not resolved. Between the trimmed V and J ends, which lost 0 bases and 3 bases, there was a span of 8 bases. This CDR3 is 14 amino acids long. Germline-derived CDR1 and CDR2 are ENHRY and SYGVKD. CDR3 loop: CAISESRPYTEAFF. As DNA, the CDR3 is TGTGCCATCAGTGAGTCACGGCCTTACACTGAAGCTTTCTTT.

The chain uses TRBV2 and TRBJ2-1; 7 bases line up with TRBD1. CDR1 and CDR2 from the germline V gene are SNHLY and FYNNEI. V was clipped by 6 bases and J by 7 bases; unmatched bases: 3. This CDR3 has 12 residues. The CDR3 reads CASREQGNEQFF. CDR3 coding DNA: TGTGCCAGCAGGGAACAGGGGAATGAGCAGTTCTTC.